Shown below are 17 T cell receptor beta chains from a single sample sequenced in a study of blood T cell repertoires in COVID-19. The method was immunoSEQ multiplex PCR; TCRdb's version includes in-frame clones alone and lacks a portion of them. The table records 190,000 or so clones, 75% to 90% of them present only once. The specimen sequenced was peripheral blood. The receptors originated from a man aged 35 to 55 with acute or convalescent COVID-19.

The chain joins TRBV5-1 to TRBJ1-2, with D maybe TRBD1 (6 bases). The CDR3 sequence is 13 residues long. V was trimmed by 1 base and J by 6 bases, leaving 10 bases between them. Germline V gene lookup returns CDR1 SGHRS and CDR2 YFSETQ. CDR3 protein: CASSLMNRDGYTF. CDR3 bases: TGCGCCAGCAGCTTGATGAACAGGGATGGCTACACCTTC.

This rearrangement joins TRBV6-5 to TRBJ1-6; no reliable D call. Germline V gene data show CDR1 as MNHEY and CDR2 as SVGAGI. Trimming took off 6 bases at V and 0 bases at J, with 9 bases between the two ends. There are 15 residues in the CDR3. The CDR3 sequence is CASREGSSYNSPLHF. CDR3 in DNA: TGTGCCAGCAGGGAGGGCAGCTCCTATAATTCACCCCTCCACTTT.

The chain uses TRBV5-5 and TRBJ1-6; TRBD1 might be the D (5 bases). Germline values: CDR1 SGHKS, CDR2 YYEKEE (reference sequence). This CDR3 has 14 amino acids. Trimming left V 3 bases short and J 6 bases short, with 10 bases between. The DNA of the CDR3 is TGTGCCAGCAGCTCCCGGGGGGGTAATTCACCCCTCCACTTT. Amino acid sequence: CASSSRGGNSPLHF.

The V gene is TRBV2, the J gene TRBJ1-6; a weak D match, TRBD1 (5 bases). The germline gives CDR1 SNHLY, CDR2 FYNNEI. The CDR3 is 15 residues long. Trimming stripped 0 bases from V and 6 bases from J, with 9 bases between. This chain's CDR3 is CASSEAQGGNSPLHF. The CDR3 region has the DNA TGTGCCAGCAGTGAAGCGCAGGGAGGTAATTCACCCCTCCACTTT.

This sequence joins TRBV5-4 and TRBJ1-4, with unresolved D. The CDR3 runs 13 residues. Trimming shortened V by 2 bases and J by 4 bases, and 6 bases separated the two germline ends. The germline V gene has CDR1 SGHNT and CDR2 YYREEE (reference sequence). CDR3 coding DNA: TGTGCCAGCAGCTTTGGCCTTAATGAAAAACTGTTTTTT. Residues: CASSFGLNEKLFF.

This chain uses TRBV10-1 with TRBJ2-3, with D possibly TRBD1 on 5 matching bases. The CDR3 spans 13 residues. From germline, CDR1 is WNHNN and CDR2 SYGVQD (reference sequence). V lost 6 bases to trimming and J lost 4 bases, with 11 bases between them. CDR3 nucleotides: TGCGCCAGCAGCCCAGGGTTTTCAGATACGCAGTATTTT. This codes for CASSPGFSDTQYF.

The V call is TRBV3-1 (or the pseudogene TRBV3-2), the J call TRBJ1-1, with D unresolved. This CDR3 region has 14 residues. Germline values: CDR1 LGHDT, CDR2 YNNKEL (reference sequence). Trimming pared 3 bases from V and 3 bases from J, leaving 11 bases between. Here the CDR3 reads CASSQASGDTEAFF. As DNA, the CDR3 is TGTGCCAGCAGCCAGGCATCCGGGGACACTGAAGCTTTCTTT.

The CDR3 nucleotides are TGTGCCAGCAGCCGCAGTGTAGCCAAAAACATTCAGTACTTC. Amino acid sequence: CASSRSVAKNIQYF. This rearrangement joins TRBV5-6 to TRBJ2-4; D not certain. Deletions cut 4 bases from V and 0 bases from J, with 8 bases between. The CDR3 runs to 14 residues. The V gene's germline CDR1 is SGHDT and CDR2 YYEEEE.

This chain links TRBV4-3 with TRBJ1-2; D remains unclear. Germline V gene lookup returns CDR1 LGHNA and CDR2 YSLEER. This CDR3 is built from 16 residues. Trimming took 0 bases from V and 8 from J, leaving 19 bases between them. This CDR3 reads CASSQDSDTYPAGYTF. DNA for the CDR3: TGCGCCAGCAGCCAAGATTCTGACACGTATCCCGCCGGCTACACCTTC.

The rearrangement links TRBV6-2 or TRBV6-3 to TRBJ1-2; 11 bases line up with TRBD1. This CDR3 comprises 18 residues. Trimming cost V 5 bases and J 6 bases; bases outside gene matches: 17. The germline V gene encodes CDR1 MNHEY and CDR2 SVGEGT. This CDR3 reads CASSVLPGQGDFTNGYTF. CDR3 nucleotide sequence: TGTGCCAGCAGTGTCCTTCCGGGACAGGGGGATTTTACGAATGGCTACACCTTC.

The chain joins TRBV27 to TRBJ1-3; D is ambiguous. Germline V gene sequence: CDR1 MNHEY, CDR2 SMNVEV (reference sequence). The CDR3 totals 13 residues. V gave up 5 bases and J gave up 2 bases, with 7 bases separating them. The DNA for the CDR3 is TGTGCCAGCAGTCCTAGCCCTGGAAACACCATATATTTT. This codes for CASSPSPGNTIYF.

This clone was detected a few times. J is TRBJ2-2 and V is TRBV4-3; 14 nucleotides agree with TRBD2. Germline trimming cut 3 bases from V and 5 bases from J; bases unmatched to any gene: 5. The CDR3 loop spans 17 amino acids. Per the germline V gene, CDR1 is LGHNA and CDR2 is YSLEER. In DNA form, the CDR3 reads TGCGCCAGCAGCCACGGACTAGCGGGGGGTGAGACCGGGGAGCTGTTTTTT. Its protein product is CASSHGLAGGETGELFF.

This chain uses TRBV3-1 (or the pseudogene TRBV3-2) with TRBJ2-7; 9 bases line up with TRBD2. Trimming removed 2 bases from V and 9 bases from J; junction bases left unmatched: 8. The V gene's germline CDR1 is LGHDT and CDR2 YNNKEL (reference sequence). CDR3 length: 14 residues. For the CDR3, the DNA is TGTGCCAGCAGCCAAAACTTGCGGGGGGGCTGGCAGTACTTC. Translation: CASSQNLRGGWQYF.

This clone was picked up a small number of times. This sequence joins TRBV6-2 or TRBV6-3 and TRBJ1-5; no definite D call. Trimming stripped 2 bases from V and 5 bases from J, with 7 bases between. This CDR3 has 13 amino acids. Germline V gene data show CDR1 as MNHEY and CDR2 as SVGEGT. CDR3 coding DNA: TGTGCCAGCAGTTACGTTGTCTATCAGCCCCAGCATTTT. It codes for CASSYVVYQPQHF.

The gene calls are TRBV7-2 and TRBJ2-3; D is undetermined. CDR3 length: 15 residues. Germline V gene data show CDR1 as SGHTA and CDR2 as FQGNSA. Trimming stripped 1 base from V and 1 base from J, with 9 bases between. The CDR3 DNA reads TGTGCCAGCAGCTTAGGCTATCCTCGCACAGATACGCAGTATTTT. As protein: CASSLGYPRTDTQYF.

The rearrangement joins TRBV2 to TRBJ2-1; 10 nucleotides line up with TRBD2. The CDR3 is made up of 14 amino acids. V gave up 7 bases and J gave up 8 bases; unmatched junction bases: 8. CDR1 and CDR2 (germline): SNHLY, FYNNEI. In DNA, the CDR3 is TGTGCCAGCACCGGGGGGCTAGCGGGGGATGAGCAGTTCTTC. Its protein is CASTGGLAGDEQFF.

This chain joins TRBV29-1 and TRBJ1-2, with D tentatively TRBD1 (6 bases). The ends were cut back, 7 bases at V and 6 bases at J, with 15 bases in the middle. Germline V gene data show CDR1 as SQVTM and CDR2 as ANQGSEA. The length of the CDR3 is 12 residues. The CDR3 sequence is CSAGAGDHGYTF. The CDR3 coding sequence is TGCAGCGCCGGGGCAGGGGATCATGGCTACACCTTC.